Presented here are 3 T cell receptor beta chains from one specimen sequenced in a study of blood T cell repertoires in COVID-19. Profiling relied on immunoSEQ multiplex PCR, and the TCRdb table lists in-frame clones only, not all of them. Here the sample spans fewer than 200,000 clones, roughly 85% being singletons. Sequencing was done on a sample of PBMCs or T cells enriched from blood (not recorded which). The origin of the receptors is a woman aged 18-30 years who had recovered from COVID-19.

The CDR3 here is CASSSTGEGQPQHF. Here the CDR3 DNA reads TGTGCCAGCAGCTCAACAGGGGAAGGTCAGCCCCAGCATTTT. J is TRBJ1-5 and V is TRBV7-2; 7 nucleotides align to TRBD1. Losses at the gene ends were 4 bases for V and 6 bases for J; bases not matched to a gene: 6. Looked up from germline, CDR1 is SGHTA and CDR2 is FQGNSA. The CDR3 sequence is 14 residues long.

The chain uses TRBV5-4 and TRBJ2-1; 7 bases match TRBD2. The V gene end was trimmed by 4 bases and the J gene end by 4 bases; junction bases not matched to a gene: 8. The CDR3 runs to 15 residues. Germline V gene lookup returns CDR1 SGHNT and CDR2 YYREEE (reference sequence). This CDR3 reads CASSPSTSAYNEQFF. CDR3 sequence (DNA): TGTGCCAGCAGCCCTAGTACTAGCGCGTACAATGAGCAGTTCTTC. The full variable domain, with the rest looked up from reference TRBV5-4 and TRBJ2-1, is ETGVTQSPTHLIKTRGQQVTLRCSSQSGHNTVSWYQQALGQGPQFIFQYYREEENGRGNFPPRFSGLQFPNYSSELNVNALELDDSALYLCASSPSTSAYNEQFFGPGTRLTVL.

A single count supports this clone. V is TRBV30 and J is TRBJ1-5; the D gene is possibly TRBD1 (6 bases). Germline-derived CDR1 and CDR2 are GTSNPN and SVGIG (reference sequence). This CDR3 is built from 16 residues. V gave up 2 bases and J gave up 5 bases, with 19 bases separating them. The DNA of the CDR3 is TGTGCCTGGAGTCCCCTCGGGGGGGCAATCGATCAGCCCCAGCATTTT. Protein: CAWSPLGGAIDQPQHF.